Described below is a single T cell receptor (beta chain) sequence and its context. The antigen it recognizes is unknown. No per-base quality is available; no much larger clone lies one base away. Measured from the cysteine to the phenylalanine, the CDR3 is 17 residues long. Only CDR3 DNA remains: 51 bases, in frame from the first base. The germline V gene sets CDR1 to LGHNA and CDR2 to YNFKEQ. Trimming takes 1 base off V and 2 bases off J; junction bases not matched to a gene: 2. The data originate from a study of blood T cell repertoires in COVID-19 (dated by TCRdb to between 2020 and 2021). For context, the study as a whole: The collaborator samples originated in the United States, Italy and Spain and spanned the acute and convalescent phases of COVID-19. The material from the prospective study consisted of cDNA or gDNA derived from T cells, B-cell-depleted T cells, or PBMCs. Deeply sampled blood TCRbeta repertoires from subjects exposed to, actively infected with, or recovered from COVID-19 were included in the dataset. A freely available public database, intended as a resource for researchers studying the immune response to SARS-CoV-2, is where the repertoires were released. Samples were obtained from the ongoing ImmuneRACE study (first 160 participants) and from about 1,300 subjects provided by 6 global collaborators. A de-identified subject ID, COVID-19 status, age in years and sex were almost always included in the sample metadata. Where available, HLA class I and class II types were taken from metadata supplied by the sample provider and were not determined by assay-based typing. Results the study describes overall, beyond this receptor: Clinical and demographic metadata were provided uncurated, with the amount varying by source and participant.

One collaborating source in Seattle enrolled patients during active infection and followed them longitudinally through the course of disease. Each collaborating institution followed its own protocols to collect whole blood in K2EDTA tubes. For TCRbeta analysis, collaborators shipped samples as frozen whole blood, isolated PBMCs, or DNA extracted from either of those sample types. TCRbeta CDR3 regions were amplified from genomic DNA by means of the immunoSEQ Assay, a bias-controlled multiplex PCR. From the authors' description of their analysis: The number of nucleated cells in each sample was estimated from the amplification of reference gene primers within the assay. Sequence reads were collapsed and filtered to measure the absolute abundance of every unique TCRbeta CDR3 rearrangement. For each sample, productive Simpson clonality was calculated as the square root of Simpson's diversity index across productive rearrangements. Entries here come from immuneACCESS through TCRdb and include only in-frame sequences with V and J called. Some clones fail to appear in such tables; in the studies checked, an unresolved V gene covers under half of the shortfall, and the cause of the remainder is unknown. That table gives V, J and clone size, and the DNA gave D and trimming. In all, the sample holds 150,000 to 200,000 clones, and 85% to 90% of those were seen once. The top ten clonotypes cover about a tenth of the sample.

The sample comprised peripheral blood. The sequence joins TRBV4-2 to TRBJ2-3; 14 junctional bases match TRBD2. The TCR comes from a woman aged 60 to 75 with COVID-19, enrolled during active disease. The CDR3 region reads CASSQGLAGGVTDTQYF. The nucleotide sequence reads TGTGCCAGCAGCCAAGGACTAGCGGGAGGGGTCACAGATACGCAGTATTTT.